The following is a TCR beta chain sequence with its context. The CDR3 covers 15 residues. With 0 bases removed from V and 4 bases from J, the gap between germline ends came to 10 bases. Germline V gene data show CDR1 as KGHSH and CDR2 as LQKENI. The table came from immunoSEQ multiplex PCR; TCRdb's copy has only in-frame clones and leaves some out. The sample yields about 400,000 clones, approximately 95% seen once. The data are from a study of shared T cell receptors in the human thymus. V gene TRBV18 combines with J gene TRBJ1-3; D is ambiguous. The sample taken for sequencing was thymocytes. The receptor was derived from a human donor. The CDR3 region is CASSPPAAEGNTIYF. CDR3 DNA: TGTGCCAGCTCACCACCAGCGGCAGAGGGAAACACCATATATTTT. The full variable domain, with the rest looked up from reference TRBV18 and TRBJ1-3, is NAGVMQNPRHLVRRRGQEARLRCSPMKGHSHVYWYRQLPEEGLKFMVYLQKENIIDESGMPKERFSAEFPKEGPSILRIQQVVRGDSAAYFCASSPPAAEGNTIYFGEGSWLTVV.